Listed here are 8 T cell receptor beta chains from one sample, sequenced in a study of CD8 T cells in ankylosing spondylitis. Findings of the study overall: The study identified a TCR beta motif of under ten highly homologous variants that appeared characteristic of ankylosing spondylitis blood.

TCRdb processed the 5' RACE reads anew with MiXCR; each CDR3 protein has one entry. Here the sample spans 670,000 or so distinct CDR3 sequences, about 20% being singletons. Their target antigens are unknown. Sequencing was carried out using blood, either unsorted or a sorted T cell fraction (not recorded which). These receptors all stem from a male donor with ankylosing spondylitis.

The chain carries TRBV28 and TRBJ1-1; possibly TRBD1 for D (5 bases). The V gene's germline CDR1 is MDHEN and CDR2 SYDVKM. The CDR3 covers 12 residues. V lost 5 bases and J 10 bases, leaving 14 bases between the germline ends. CDR3 residues: CASSQLTRGAFF. The CDR3 bases are TGTGCCAGCAGTCAACTAACTAGGGGAGCTTTCTTT.

The rearrangement links TRBV13 to TRBJ2-3; 13 nucleotides align to TRBD2. This CDR3 region has 17 residues. Losses at the gene ends were 4 bases for V and 1 base for J; bases not matched to a gene: 5. CDR1 is PRHDT and CDR2 is FYEKMQ in the germline V gene (reference sequence). CDR3 nucleotides: TGTGCCAGCAGCTCCTACGGACTAGCGGGAGGCACAGATACGCAGTATTTT. It is translated as CASSSYGLAGGTDTQYF.

The genes are TRBV5-1 and TRBJ1-1; a weak D match, TRBD1 (6 bases). V was trimmed by 0 bases and J by 6 bases, leaving 9 bases between them. Germline CDR1 SGHRS, CDR2 YFSETQ. The CDR3 spans 13 residues. DNA of the CDR3: TGCGCCAGCAGCTTGGCCGACAGGCCTGAAGCTTTCTTT. Translated, it gives CASSLADRPEAFF. Using reference TRBV5-1 and TRBJ1-1 for the parts outside the CDR3, the full variable domain is KAGVTQTPRYLIKTRGQQVTLSCSPISGHRSVSWYQQTPGQGLQFLFEYFSETQRNKGNFPGRFSGRQFSNSRSEMNVSTLELGDSALYLCASSLADRPEAFFGQGTRLTVV.

The CDR3 DNA sequence: TGCAGTGCGAGACTAGCGGGAGGCCACTACGAGCAGTACTTC. Translating it yields CSARLAGGHYEQYF. The chain uses TRBV20-1 and TRBJ2-7; 13 bases match TRBD2. There are 14 residues in the CDR3. Trimming took 6 bases from V and 3 from J; bases not matched to a gene: 5. The germline V gene has CDR1 DFQATT and CDR2 SNEGSKA (reference sequence).

This clonotype came up many times. The chain has TRBV18 and TRBJ1-4; TRBD1 is a possible D gene (5 bases). The CDR3 is made up of 14 amino acids. Per the germline V gene, CDR1 is KGHSH and CDR2 is LQKENI. The germline V and J ends were trimmed by 6 bases and 8 bases, with 16 bases remaining between them. CDR3 nucleotide sequence: TGTGCCAGCTCGGTTGGGGGACCCGGAGAAAAACTGTTTTTT. Encoded protein: CASSVGGPGEKLFF.

This clonotype was detected only a few times. The CDR3 region is CASSLGSKGTGELFF. The DNA of the CDR3 is TGCGCCAGCAGCTTAGGGTCGAAGGGCACCGGGGAGCTGTTTTTT. This chain uses TRBV5-1 with TRBJ2-2; unclear D gene. CDR3 length: 15 amino acids. The germline V gene has CDR1 SGHRS and CDR2 YFSETQ. V gave up 2 bases and J gave up 4 bases, with 12 bases separating them.

The chain's CDR3 is CASSASGRHTQYF. CDR3 coding DNA: TGTGCCAGCAGTGCTAGCGGGAGGCATACGCAGTATTTT. This rearrangement joins TRBV6-1 to TRBJ2-3; 11 bases match TRBD2. CDR3 length equals 13 residues. Trimming at V came to 4 bases and at J to 7 bases, leaving 1 base not matched to a gene. Germline values: CDR1 MNHNS, CDR2 SASEGT.

This clonotype has more than one count but fewer than ten. The CDR3 DNA reads as TGTGCCAGCAGCGTAGGGGATACACTGGGGGGCTCCTACAATGAGCAGTTCTTC. This translates into CASSVGDTLGGSYNEQFF. This chain connects TRBV9 to TRBJ2-1; D may be TRBD2 (6 bases). The CDR3 has 18 residues. The ends were cut back, 0 bases at V and 0 bases at J, with 16 bases in the middle. Germline V gives CDR1 SGDLS, CDR2 YYNGEE.